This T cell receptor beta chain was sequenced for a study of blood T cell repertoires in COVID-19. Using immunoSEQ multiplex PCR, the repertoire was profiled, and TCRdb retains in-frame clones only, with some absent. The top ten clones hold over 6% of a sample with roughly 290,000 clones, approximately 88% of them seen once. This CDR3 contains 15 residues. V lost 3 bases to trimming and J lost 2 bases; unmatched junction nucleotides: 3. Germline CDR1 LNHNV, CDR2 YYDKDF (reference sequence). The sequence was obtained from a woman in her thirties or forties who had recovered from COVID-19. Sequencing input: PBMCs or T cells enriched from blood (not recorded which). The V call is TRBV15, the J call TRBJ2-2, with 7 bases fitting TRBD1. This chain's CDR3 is CATSSDRANTGELFF. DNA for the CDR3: TGTGCCACCAGCAGCGACAGGGCTAACACCGGGGAGCTGTTTTTT.